Presented here are 27 T cell receptor beta chains from one specimen sequenced in a study of T cells in Graves' hyperthyroidism and ophthalmopathy. Amplified TCR beta CDR3 regions derived from RNA transcripts. The HTBI primer set was used in a first-round RT-PCR of the TCR CDR3. TCRdb independently ran MiXCR on the multiplex PCR reads; one entry per CDR3 protein. The repertoire holds around 350,000 distinct CDR3 sequences, with approximately 25% as singletons. The source material was blood. The origin of the receptors is a man between 50 and 59 years old with Graves' hyperthyroidism.

This clonotype showed up just a few times. The chain combines TRBV18 with TRBJ1-1, with D unclear. This CDR3 comprises 13 residues. V lost 3 bases to trimming and J lost 2 bases, with 7 bases between them. From germline, CDR1 is KGHSH and CDR2 LQKENI. CDR3 region: CASSPNSNTEAFF. CDR3 DNA sequence: TGTGCCAGCTCACCTAACAGTAACACTGAAGCTTTCTTT.

This clonotype was seen repeatedly, ten times or more. The chain joins TRBV18 to TRBJ1-1; a possible D gene is TRBD1 (6 bases). The V gene's germline CDR1 is KGHSH and CDR2 LQKENI. V lost 3 bases, J lost 5 bases, and 13 bases lay in between. This CDR3 is 14 amino acids long. In DNA form, the CDR3 reads TGTGCCAGCTCACCCGAAACAGGGTGGACTGAAGCTTTCTTT. Translation: CASSPETGWTEAFF.

The chain's CDR3 is CSARTGKEEQYF. As DNA, the CDR3 is TGCAGTGCTCGCACAGGAAAGGAAGAGCAGTACTTC. J is TRBJ2-7 and V is TRBV20-1, with D possibly being TRBD1 (5 bases). This CDR3 has 12 amino acids. The V end lost 5 bases, the J end lost 7 bases, and 15 bases lay between the germline ends. Germline CDR1 reads DFQATT; CDR2 reads SNEGSKA (reference sequence).

This clonotype appeared a few times. This chain connects TRBV7-2 to TRBJ2-1; TRBD2 aligns across 7 bases. The CDR3 length is 14 residues. The germline V gene encodes CDR1 SGHTA and CDR2 FQGNSA. V trimming: 6 bases; J trimming: 10 bases; junction bases outside the gene matches: 12. Here the CDR3 reads CASSPTKTSLEQFF. For the CDR3, the DNA is TGTGCCAGCAGTCCGACCAAGACTAGCCTCGAGCAGTTCTTC.

This clonotype was observed a few times. This rearrangement joins TRBV15 to TRBJ2-3; no clear D. The CDR3 consists of 12 residues. Trimming took off 0 bases at V and 6 bases at J, with 4 bases between the two ends. Germline V CDR1 and CDR2: LNHNV, YYDKDF (reference sequence). The DNA for the CDR3 is TGTGCCACCAGCAGAGATCACGATACGCAGTATTTT. It encodes CATSRDHDTQYF. Full variable domain (missing parts from reference TRBV15 and TRBJ2-3): DAMVIQNPRYQVTQFGKPVTLSCSQTLNHNVMYWYQQKSSQAPKLLFHYYDKDFNNEADTPDNFQSRRPNTSFCFLDIRSPGLGDTAMYLCATSRDHDTQYFGPGTRLTVL.

The table lists this clonotype with a few counts. The gene calls are TRBV30 and TRBJ2-5; 9 bases agree with TRBD2. With 3 bases clipped from V and 1 base from J, the junction kept 6 bases outside the gene matches. This CDR3 comprises 15 residues. The germline V gene has CDR1 GTSNPN and CDR2 SVGIG (reference sequence). CDR3 region: CAWSPGLAGQETQYF. In DNA form, the CDR3 reads TGTGCCTGGAGCCCGGGACTAGCCGGCCAAGAGACCCAGTACTTC.

This clonotype showed up just a few times. This chain links TRBV29-1 with TRBJ1-1; D gene unclear. The germline gives CDR1 SQVTM, CDR2 ANQGSEA. The CDR3 totals 10 residues. Deletions cut 1 base from V and 12 bases from J, with 9 bases between. The CDR3 here is CSVEVPVTFF. The CDR3 DNA follows: TGCAGCGTTGAAGTACCGGTTACTTTCTTT.

Note on this clonotype: A read error may produce the germline difference seen at one junction end. The chain joins TRBV3-1 to TRBJ2-5; TRBD2 aligns across 8 bases. Germline lookup yields CDR1 LGHDT and CDR2 YNNKEL (reference sequence). CDR3 size: 17 residues. The CDR3: CASSQESFSGSGETRYF. Here the CDR3 DNA reads TGTGCCAGCAGCCAGGAGTCGTTCAGCGGGAGTGGGGAGACCCGGTACTTC.

This clonotype occurred a few times. The chain has TRBV19 and TRBJ1-5; TRBD1 matches 7 bases. Germline V CDR1 and CDR2: LNHDA, SQIVND (reference sequence). This CDR3 has 16 residues. With 3 bases clipped from V and 7 bases from J, the junction kept 12 bases outside the gene matches. This chain's CDR3 is CASSISRGGGGQPQHF. CDR3 coding DNA: TGTGCCAGTAGTATCTCCAGGGGAGGGGGCGGACAGCCCCAGCATTTT.

There are many counts of this clonotype. The chain joins TRBV18 to TRBJ2-1; 8 bases are a match to TRBD1. Germline-derived CDR1 and CDR2 are KGHSH and LQKENI. With V trimmed by 5 bases and J by 5 bases, 5 bases remained unmatched. The CDR3 totals 14 residues. The CDR3 here is CASSTGQAHNEQFF. CDR3 sequence (DNA): TGTGCCAGCTCAACGGGACAGGCCCACAATGAGCAGTTCTTC.

The chain uses TRBV24-1 and TRBJ2-5; TRBD2 matches 14 bases. There are 15 residues in the CDR3. The germline V gene has CDR1 KGHDR and CDR2 SFDVKD. Trimming at V came to 3 bases and at J to 9 bases, leaving 5 bases not matched to a gene. CDR3 in amino acids: CATSDGGLAGGAQYF. CDR3 DNA: TGTGCCACCAGTGATGGTGGACTAGCGGGAGGAGCCCAGTACTTC.

This clonotype was seen ten or more times. This chain uses TRBV2 with TRBJ1-1, with a weak D call TRBD1 (5 bases). Trimming took 2 bases from V and 10 from J, leaving 11 bases between them. Per the germline V gene, CDR1 is SNHLY and CDR2 is FYNNEI. This CDR3 spans 12 amino acids. CDR3 residues: CASSEKRGLAFF. The CDR3 DNA reads TGTGCCAGCAGTGAAAAGAGGGGTCTAGCTTTCTTT.

This rearrangement joins TRBV27 to TRBJ1-2; D is possibly TRBD1 (6 bases). Germline lookup yields CDR1 MNHEY and CDR2 SMNVEV (reference sequence). Trimming removed 5 bases at V and 7 bases at J, with 20 bases between. This CDR3 has 15 residues. The CDR3 loop reads CASSPSVVGARGYTF. DNA for the CDR3: TGTGCCAGCAGTCCCTCCGTTGTGGGGGCACGTGGCTACACCTTC.

V usage is TRBV18 and J usage is TRBJ1-4; D unclear. Germline CDR1 reads KGHSH; CDR2 reads LQKENI. Trimming stripped 1 base from V and 4 bases from J, with 4 bases between. The length of the CDR3 is 13 residues. The CDR3 nucleotides read TGTGCCAGCTCACCACAGCATAATGAAAAACTGTTTTTT. Amino acid sequence: CASSPQHNEKLFF.

This clonotype has just a few counts. V gene TRBV6-5 combines with J gene TRBJ2-1; D is possibly TRBD2 (6 bases). Germline V gene data show CDR1 as MNHEY and CDR2 as SVGAGI. The CDR3 spans 15 residues. The V gene lost 2 bases and the J gene lost 3 bases, with 11 bases spanning the gap. For the CDR3, the DNA is TGTGCCAGCAGTTACACACTAGCCCGCTACAATGAGCAGTTCTTC. It is translated as CASSYTLARYNEQFF.

This clonotype was observed a few times. The V call is TRBV11-1, the J call TRBJ2-7, with D unresolved. The V end lost 7 bases, the J end lost 0 bases, and 10 bases lay between the germline ends. The CDR3 is 13 residues long. From germline, CDR1 is SGHAT and CDR2 FQDESV (reference sequence). CDR3 sequence reads: CASKGTLSYEQYF. In DNA form, the CDR3 reads TGTGCCAGCAAGGGCACTCTCTCCTACGAGCAGTACTTC.

The gene calls are TRBV2 and TRBJ1-5, with 8 bases identical to TRBD1. Per germline, CDR1 SNHLY and CDR2 FYNNEI. This CDR3 contains 13 residues. After removal of 6 bases from V and 6 bases from J, the junction contained 4 bases not matched to a gene. The CDR3 DNA is TGTGCCAGCAGGACCGGACAGGGTCAGCCCCAGCATTTT. Its translation: CASRTGQGQPQHF.

This clonotype was picked up a small number of times. V gene TRBV27 combines with J gene TRBJ2-3; possibly TRBD1 or TRBD2 for D (6 bases each). Germline V lookup: CDR1 MNHEY, CDR2 SMNVEV (reference sequence). V was cut by 10 bases and J by 3 bases, with 20 bases left in between. This CDR3 spans 15 amino acids. The CDR3 protein is CATTVYGGETDTQYF. CDR3 nucleotides: TGTGCCACCACCGTATACGGGGGCGAAACAGATACGCAGTATTTT.

This clonotype has just a few counts. The chain carries TRBV7-9 and TRBJ2-2; 14 bases match TRBD2. Germline trimming cut 10 bases from V and 4 bases from J; bases unmatched to any gene: 8. Per the germline V gene, CDR1 is SEHNR and CDR2 is FQNEAQ (reference sequence). The CDR3 is made up of 16 amino acids. In DNA, the CDR3 is TGTGCCACCGGGAAGGGACTAGCGGGAGCCACCGGGGAGCTGTTTTTT. Protein product: CATGKGLAGATGELFF.

Remarks on this clonotype: A much larger clone differs from this one at a single base, so this may be a read error. This rearrangement joins TRBV28 to TRBJ1-2; D gene uncertain. CDR3 length: 14 residues. The V gene lost 1 base and the J gene lost 6 bases, with 12 bases spanning the gap. The germline V gene encodes CDR1 MDHEN and CDR2 SYDVKM. The DNA of the CDR3 is TGTGCCAGCAGTTTATCGGTCAGCTACCATGGCTACACCTTC. Encoded protein: CASSLSVSYHGYTF.

This clonotype was detected many times. This chain connects TRBV7-8 to TRBJ2-1; the D gene is possibly TRBD2 (6 bases). Per the germline V gene, CDR1 is SGHVS and CDR2 is FQNEAQ. The CDR3 has 15 residues. V shed 1 base and J shed 7 bases, with 14 bases lying between them. The CDR3 DNA reads TGTGCCAGCAGCTTAGAAGCGGGTTGGGGTAATGAGCAGTTCTTC. It yields the protein CASSLEAGWGNEQFF.

This clonotype was counted a few times. The rearrangement links TRBV6-1 to TRBJ1-4; 7 bases are shared with TRBD1. Per germline, CDR1 MNHNS and CDR2 SASEGT. V trimming: 5 bases; J trimming: 7 bases; junction bases outside the gene matches: 10. The CDR3 spans 15 residues. CDR3 in amino acids: CASSIQGWGSEKLFF. The CDR3 region has the DNA TGTGCCAGCAGTATACAGGGGTGGGGTAGTGAAAAACTGTTTTTT.

The rearrangement links TRBV20-1 to TRBJ2-1, with 9 nucleotides matching TRBD2. Germline V gene sequence: CDR1 DFQATT, CDR2 SNEGSKA (reference sequence). The length of the CDR3 is 18 residues. V was clipped by 1 base and J by 0 bases; unmatched bases: 10. The CDR3, as DNA: TGCAGTGCTAGAGGAAGTCCTAGCGGGATGCGCTCCTACAATGAGCAGTTCTTC. It specifies CSARGSPSGMRSYNEQFF.

The chain is built from TRBV5-1 and TRBJ2-2; tentatively, D is TRBD1 or TRBD2 (5 bases each). The germline gives CDR1 SGHRS, CDR2 YFSETQ. CDR3 size: 13 residues. V lost 10 bases and J 4 bases, leaving 14 bases between the germline ends. The CDR3 loop is CACEGHGTGELFF. In DNA form, the CDR3 reads TGCGCCTGCGAGGGGCACGGCACCGGGGAGCTGTTTTTT.

This clonotype appeared a single time. This chain joins TRBV28 and TRBJ2-5, with 7 bases matching TRBD2. J was trimmed by 2 bases and V by 2 bases; bases with no gene match: 11. CDR1 is MDHEN, CDR2 SYDVKM, per germline. This CDR3 spans 17 amino acids. The CDR3 region is CASSLPGGASGQETQYF. DNA of the CDR3: TGTGCCAGCAGTTTACCCGGAGGGGCTAGCGGACAAGAGACCCAGTACTTC.

This chain links TRBV28 with TRBJ2-2, with 8 bases aligning to TRBD1. Per the germline V gene, CDR1 is MDHEN and CDR2 is SYDVKM. This CDR3 has 15 amino acids. The V and J ends lost 6 bases and 0 bases, in that order; junction bases with no gene match: 3. The CDR3 protein is CASRKGQANTGELFF. In DNA form, the CDR3 reads TGTGCCAGCAGAAAGGGACAGGCGAACACCGGGGAGCTGTTTTTT.

This chain uses TRBV4-2 with TRBJ2-7; tentatively, D is TRBD1 (6 bases). Germline CDR1 LGHNA, CDR2 YNFKEQ. The CDR3 runs to 13 residues. V was pared by 1 base and J by 5 bases, with 9 bases between. The CDR3 DNA is TGTGCCAGCAGCCAAGGTCCAGGGGACGAGCAGTACTTC. Protein: CASSQGPGDEQYF.